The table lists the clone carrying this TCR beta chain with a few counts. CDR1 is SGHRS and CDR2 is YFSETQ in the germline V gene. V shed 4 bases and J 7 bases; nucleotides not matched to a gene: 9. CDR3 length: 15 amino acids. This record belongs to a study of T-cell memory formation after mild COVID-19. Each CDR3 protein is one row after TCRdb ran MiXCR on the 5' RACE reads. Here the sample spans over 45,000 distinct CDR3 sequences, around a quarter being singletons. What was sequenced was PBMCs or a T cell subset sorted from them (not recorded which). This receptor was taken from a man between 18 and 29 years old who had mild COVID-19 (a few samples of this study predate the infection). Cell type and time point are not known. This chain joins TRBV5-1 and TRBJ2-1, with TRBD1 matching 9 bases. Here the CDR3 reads CASSRPGTGWNEQFF. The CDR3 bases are TGCGCCAGCAGCCGTCCCGGGACAGGGTGGAATGAGCAGTTCTTC.